These T cell receptor beta chains were read from a single sample in a study of cytomegalovirus exposure and HLA in healthy donors. Sequencing was performed with immunoSEQ multiplex PCR; in TCRdb, only in-frame clones are kept and a portion is missing. The table has approximately 100,000 clones, about four fifths seen once. The sequencing sample was made of PBMCs. These receptor sequences come from a human donor in good health. CDR3s include the opening cysteine and the closing phenylalanine or tryptophan. Each record gives: D gene, clone size, V gene, J gene, CDR3 protein, CDR3 DNA. D genes are given only for firm matches. Rows give clone size only sometimes, using once, few, many, or a class for an expanded clone.

d_call: TRBD1; clone_size: .; v_call: TRBV5-5; j_call: TRBJ2-5; cdr3_aa: CASSQLDRGKETQYF; cdr3_nt: TGTGCCAGCAGCCAACTAGACAGGGGGAAGGAGACCCAGTACTTC
d_call: .; clone_size: .; v_call: TRBV6-4; j_call: TRBJ2-2; cdr3_aa: CASSGTGLSTGELFF; cdr3_nt: TGTGCCAGCAGTGGAACGGGACTGAGCACCGGGGAGCTGTTTTTT
d_call: .; clone_size: .; v_call: TRBV29-1; j_call: TRBJ2-7; cdr3_aa: CSVEGDSDTAYEQYF; cdr3_nt: TGCAGCGTTGAGGGCGACAGCGACACGGCCTACGAGCAGTACTTC
d_call: .; clone_size: .; v_call: TRBV5-1; j_call: TRBJ2-7; cdr3_aa: CASSLTGTYEQYF; cdr3_nt: TGCGCCAGCAGCTTGACAGGAACCTACGAGCAGTACTTC
d_call: TRBD2; clone_size: .; v_call: TRBV5-4; j_call: TRBJ2-7; cdr3_aa: CASSLREGLDEQYF; cdr3_nt: TGTGCCAGCAGCTTGCGGGAGGGTCTCGACGAGCAGTACTTC
d_call: TRBD1; clone_size: .; v_call: TRBV2; j_call: TRBJ1-5; cdr3_aa: CASSTNILGQGLSVGQPQHF; cdr3_nt: TGTGCCAGCAGTACAAATATCTTAGGACAGGGTCTCAGTGTAGGACAGCCCCAGCATTTT
d_call: .; clone_size: .; v_call: TRBV6-5; j_call: TRBJ2-7; cdr3_aa: CASNGPSVQYF; cdr3_nt: TGTGCCAGCAATGGCCCCTCAGTGCAGTACTTC
d_call: TRBD1; clone_size: .; v_call: TRBV18; j_call: TRBJ2-2; cdr3_aa: CASSHGQGSGGELFF; cdr3_nt: TGTGCCAGCTCACATGGACAGGGAAGCGGCGGGGAGCTGTTTTTT
d_call: TRBD2; clone_size: .; v_call: TRBV10-3; j_call: TRBJ2-2; cdr3_aa: CATGGTSGRNTGELFF; cdr3_nt: TGTGCCACCGGGGGCACTAGCGGACGGAACACCGGGGAGCTGTTTTTT
d_call: TRBD1; clone_size: .; v_call: TRBV10-3; j_call: TRBJ1-1; cdr3_aa: CASRPGTVNTEAFF; cdr3_nt: TGTGCCTCCCGCCCCGGGACAGTGAACACTGAAGCTTTCTTT
d_call: TRBD1; clone_size: .; v_call: TRBV12-5; j_call: TRBJ1-4; cdr3_aa: CASGLQGANEKLFF; cdr3_nt: TGTGCTAGTGGGCTACAGGGGGCTAATGAAAAACTGTTTTTT
d_call: .; clone_size: .; v_call: TRBV10-3; j_call: TRBJ2-7; cdr3_aa: CAISDPSRSSYEQYF; cdr3_nt: TGTGCCATCAGTGACCCCAGCCGGAGCTCCTACGAGCAGTACTTC
d_call: TRBD2; clone_size: .; v_call: TRBV30; j_call: TRBJ2-3; cdr3_aa: CAWSEAGVEYF; cdr3_nt: TGTGCCTGGAGTGAAGCGGGAGTAGAGTATTTT
d_call: .; clone_size: .; v_call: TRBV11-3; j_call: TRBJ2-7; cdr3_aa: CASSLGGPYEQYF; cdr3_nt: TGTGCCAGCAGCTTAGGGGGCCCCTACGAGCAGTACTTC
d_call: TRBD2; clone_size: .; v_call: TRBV10-3; j_call: TRBJ2-3; cdr3_aa: CAISRLAGEFVTQYF; cdr3_nt: TGTGCCATCAGTCGACTAGCGGGGGAATTTGTTACGCAGTATTTT
d_call: TRBD1; clone_size: .; v_call: TRBV7-6; j_call: TRBJ1-3; cdr3_aa: CASSLGQGVFGNTIYF; cdr3_nt: TGTGCCAGCAGCTTAGGCCAGGGGGTATTCGGGAACACCATATATTTT
d_call: TRBD2; clone_size: few; v_call: TRBV5-6; j_call: TRBJ2-7; cdr3_aa: CASSPTSGATYEQYF; cdr3_nt: TGTGCCAGCAGCCCGACTAGCGGGGCCACCTACGAGCAGTACTTC
d_call: .; clone_size: .; v_call: TRBV2; j_call: TRBJ1-2; cdr3_aa: CASDRRYGYTF; cdr3_nt: TGTGCCAGTGACAGACGATATGGCTACACCTTC
d_call: .; clone_size: .; v_call: TRBV5-1; j_call: TRBJ2-6; cdr3_aa: CASSPPSGNVLTF; cdr3_nt: TGCGCCAGCAGCCCCCCCTCAGGCAACGTCCTGACTTTC
d_call: .; clone_size: .; v_call: TRBV5-4; j_call: TRBJ2-2; cdr3_aa: CASRPDRTGELFF; cdr3_nt: TGTGCCAGCAGACCTGACAGGACCGGGGAGCTGTTTTTT
d_call: TRBD2; clone_size: once; v_call: TRBV9; j_call: TRBJ2-3; cdr3_aa: CASSLRGREEPGGSVDTQYF; cdr3_nt: TGTGCCAGCAGCCTTAGGGGGAGAGAGGAGCCGGGAGGGAGTGTAGATACGCAGTATTTT
d_call: .; clone_size: .; v_call: TRBV7-9; j_call: TRBJ1-2; cdr3_aa: CASSQEVRGRYGYTF; cdr3_nt: TGTGCCAGCAGCCAAGAGGTAAGGGGCAGGTATGGCTACACCTTC
d_call: .; clone_size: .; v_call: TRBV5-1; j_call: TRBJ2-2; cdr3_aa: CASSKTESGELFF; cdr3_nt: TGCGCCAGCAGCAAGACAGAATCCGGGGAGCTGTTTTTT
d_call: TRBD1; clone_size: once; v_call: TRBV27; j_call: TRBJ2-2; cdr3_aa: CASSFRAGDSLGNTGELFF; cdr3_nt: TGTGCCAGCAGTTTCCGGGCCGGGGACAGTCTGGGGAACACCGGGGAGCTGTTTTTT
d_call: .; clone_size: .; v_call: TRBV27; j_call: TRBJ1-3; cdr3_aa: CASSLEPFSGNTIYF; cdr3_nt: TGTGCCAGCAGTTTAGAGCCATTCTCTGGAAACACCATATATTTT
d_call: .; clone_size: .; v_call: TRBV4-1; j_call: TRBJ2-7; cdr3_aa: CASSQGDWSSYEQYF; cdr3_nt: TGCGCCAGCAGCCAAGGGGACTGGAGCTCCTACGAGCAGTACTTC
d_call: .; clone_size: .; v_call: TRBV5-1; j_call: TRBJ1-1; cdr3_aa: CASSFSTGAMAEAFF; cdr3_nt: TGCGCCAGCAGCTTTTCTACAGGCGCAATGGCTGAAGCTTTCTTT
d_call: .; clone_size: .; v_call: TRBV29-1; j_call: TRBJ1-1; cdr3_aa: CSVDGQSGTEAFF; cdr3_nt: TGCAGCGTTGATGGTCAGTCGGGCACTGAAGCTTTCTTT
d_call: .; clone_size: .; v_call: TRBV18; j_call: TRBJ1-1; cdr3_aa: CASSQDVLAYEAFF; cdr3_nt: TGTGCCAGCTCCCAGGATGTTTTGGCTTATGAAGCTTTCTTT
d_call: TRBD2; clone_size: .; v_call: TRBV10-2; j_call: TRBJ2-1; cdr3_aa: CASTGGRIYNEQFF; cdr3_nt: TGCGCCAGCACCGGCGGGAGGATCTACAATGAGCAGTTCTTC
d_call: .; clone_size: .; v_call: TRBV5-1; j_call: TRBJ2-5; cdr3_aa: CASSLEGAGYQETQYF; cdr3_nt: TGCGCCAGCAGCTTGGAAGGGGCCGGGTACCAAGAGACCCAGTACTTC
d_call: TRBD1; clone_size: .; v_call: TRBV19; j_call: TRBJ1-2; cdr3_aa: CASSDHRGDGYTF; cdr3_nt: TGTGCCAGTAGTGATCACAGGGGGGATGGCTACACCTTC
d_call: .; clone_size: .; v_call: TRBV27; j_call: TRBJ1-2; cdr3_aa: CASSSARFGGYTF; cdr3_nt: TGTGCCAGCAGTTCGGCCAGGTTCGGTGGCTACACCTTC
d_call: TRBD1; clone_size: .; v_call: TRBV6-4; j_call: TRBJ1-2; cdr3_aa: CASSLDRSYGYTF; cdr3_nt: TGTGCCAGCAGTCTGGACAGGTCCTATGGCTACACCTTC
d_call: TRBD1; clone_size: .; v_call: TRBV29-1; j_call: TRBJ1-5; cdr3_aa: CSVGDRGQNQPQHF; cdr3_nt: TGCAGCGTTGGGGACAGGGGACAGAATCAGCCCCAGCATTTT